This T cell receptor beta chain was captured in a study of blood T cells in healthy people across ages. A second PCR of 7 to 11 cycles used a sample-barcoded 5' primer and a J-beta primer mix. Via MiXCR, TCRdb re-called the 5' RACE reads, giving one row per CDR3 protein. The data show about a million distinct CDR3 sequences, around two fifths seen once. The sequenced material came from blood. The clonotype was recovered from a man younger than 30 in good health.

CDR3 coding DNA: TGTGCCAGCAGTGTCAGAGACACGATGAACACTGAAGCTTTCTTT. Translation: CASSVRDTMNTEAFF. The chain employs TRBV2 and TRBJ1-1, with D uncertain. Trimming stripped 4 bases from V and 0 bases from J, with 12 bases between. The CDR3 is 15 amino acids. From germline, CDR1 is SNHLY and CDR2 FYNNEI.